A single sample is the source of the 18 T cell receptor beta chains below, sequenced in a study of blood T cell repertoires in COVID-19. Assay used: immunoSEQ multiplex PCR; TCRdb lists only in-frame clones, some missing. The table records 150,000 to 200,000 clones, roughly 77% of them present only once. Specimen: peripheral blood. The receptors derive from a human donor in a cohort sampled during active COVID-19.

CDR3 DNA sequence: TGCGCCAGCAGCCAAGTTGAGGGGGCTAACTACAATGAGCAGTTCTTC. Translating gives CASSQVEGANYNEQFF. The V gene is TRBV4-3, the J gene TRBJ2-1, with 7 bases aligning to TRBD1. CDR1 is LGHNA and CDR2 is YSLEER in the germline V gene. V was clipped by 1 base and J by 3 bases; unmatched bases: 6. The CDR3 covers 16 residues.

This clone appeared a few times. The J gene is TRBJ1-5, the V gene TRBV19; TRBD1 aligns across 8 bases. The CDR3 has 16 amino acids. The V gene end was trimmed by 6 bases and the J gene end by 0 bases; junction bases not matched to a gene: 7. The germline V gene encodes CDR1 LNHDA and CDR2 SQIVND (reference sequence). The CDR3 nucleotides are TGTGCCAGTAGCCCCAGGACAGGGAATAGCAATCAGCCCCAGCATTTT. This gives the protein CASSPRTGNSNQPQHF.

The chain combines TRBV28 with TRBJ1-5, with TRBD1 matching 10 bases. Germline CDR1 and CDR2: MDHEN and SYDVKM. The CDR3 is made up of 17 amino acids. The V segment lost 6 bases and the J segment 1 base; nucleotides outside the gene matches: 9. In nucleotides, the CDR3 is TGTGCCAGCAGGCCGGGACAGGGGCAGCGAAGCAATCAGCCCCAGCATTTT. Its protein is CASRPGQGQRSNQPQHF.

The chain joins TRBV18 to TRBJ2-7; D possibly corresponds to TRBD1 (5 bases). Trimming took off 2 bases at V and 5 bases at J, with 10 bases between the two ends. CDR3 length: 13 amino acids. Germline V gene lookup returns CDR1 KGHSH and CDR2 LQKENI. CDR3 bases: TGTGCCAGCTCACCAAGCAGGGAACACGAGCAGTACTTC. This encodes CASSPSREHEQYF.

V usage is TRBV7-9 and J usage is TRBJ2-5, with unresolved D. The CDR3 consists of 13 residues. V lost 3 bases, J lost 3 bases, and 8 bases lay in between. Germline V gene data show CDR1 as SEHNR and CDR2 as FQNEAQ (reference sequence). CDR3 sequence: CASSLKAEETQYF. The CDR3 nucleotides read TGTGCCAGCAGCTTGAAGGCGGAAGAGACCCAGTACTTC. Full variable domain (outside the CDR3, taken from reference TRBV7-9 and TRBJ2-5): DTGVSQNPRHKITKRGQNVTFRCDPISEHNRLYWYRQTLGQGPEFLTYFQNEAQLEKSRLLSDRFSAERPKGSFSTLEIQRTEQGDSAMYLCASSLKAEETQYFGPGTRLLVL.

The V and J genes are TRBV2 and TRBJ2-7; weak D call: TRBD2 (6 bases). Trimming cost V 6 bases and J 7 bases, with 13 bases left between them. Germline CDR1 and CDR2: SNHLY and FYNNEI. The CDR3 runs to 12 residues. The CDR3 DNA is TGTGCCAGCAGCGGTGACCGGGGGGAGCAGTACTTC. Protein: CASSGDRGEQYF.

A word on this clone: The same CDR3 also results from other DNA sequences found in this sample. The rearrangement uses TRBV7-3 and TRBJ2-1, with D possibly TRBD2 on 6 matching bases. Trimming took off 4 bases at V and 7 bases at J, with 8 bases between the two ends. The CDR3 sequence is 12 residues long. In germline, CDR1 is SGHTA, CDR2 FQGTGA. The CDR3 region is CASSSGGNEQFF. The CDR3 DNA reads as TGTGCCAGCAGCTCCGGAGGGAATGAGCAGTTCTTC.

The V call is TRBV29-1, the J call TRBJ1-1, with TRBD1 matching 9 bases. Germline V gives CDR1 SQVTM, CDR2 ANQGSEA. This CDR3 region has 13 residues. The ends lost 5 bases at V and 5 bases at J; junction bases unmatched: 6. CDR3 sequence (DNA): TGCAGCGTTTCGACAGGGACAGGGACTGAAGCTTTCTTT. This codes for CSVSTGTGTEAFF.

The J gene is TRBJ1-1, the V gene TRBV2; 7 nucleotides agree with TRBD1. This CDR3 comprises 15 residues. Germline V gene data show CDR1 as SNHLY and CDR2 as FYNNEI. With V trimmed by 9 bases and J by 1 base, 11 bases remained unmatched. Here the CDR3 DNA reads TGTGCCAGAGAAAGAGACAGGGTGGAGAACACTGAAGCTTTCTTT. Encoded protein: CARERDRVENTEAFF. The full variable domain, with the rest looked up from reference TRBV2 and TRBJ1-1, is EPEVTQTPSHQVTQMGQEVILRCVPISNHLYFYWYRQILGQKVEFLVSFYNNEISEKSEIFDDQFSVERPDGSNFTLKIRSTKLEDSAMYFCARERDRVENTEAFFGQGTRLTVV.

The chain combines TRBV19 with TRBJ1-4; 10 bases match TRBD1. The CDR3 runs to 15 residues. The germline gives CDR1 LNHDA, CDR2 SQIVND (reference sequence). V shed 5 bases, J shed 8 bases, and the junction held 8 bases outside the gene matches. This chain's CDR3 is CASSLRTGGGEKLFF. The CDR3 DNA sequence: TGTGCCAGTAGTCTTCGGACAGGGGGTGGAGAAAAACTGTTTTTT.

The rearrangement joins TRBV7-9 to TRBJ2-2; 10 bases line up with TRBD1. Germline lookup yields CDR1 SEHNR and CDR2 FQNEAQ (reference sequence). Losses at the gene ends were 6 bases for V and 4 bases for J; bases not matched to a gene: 8. The CDR3 sequence is 16 residues long. CDR3 sequence reads: CASSYGQGGSTGELFF. DNA for the CDR3: TGTGCCAGCAGTTACGGACAGGGGGGATCCACCGGGGAGCTGTTTTTT.

The chain carries TRBV28 and TRBJ2-7; the match to TRBD2 covers 8 bases. The V segment lost 3 bases and the J segment 6 bases; nucleotides outside the gene matches: 7. The CDR3 totals 14 residues. Germline CDR1 and CDR2: MDHEN and SYDVKM. The CDR3 nucleotides are TGTGCCAGCAGTTTCTCAGCGGGGGTGAGCGAGCAGTACTTC. Amino acid sequence: CASSFSAGVSEQYF.

This chain links TRBV6-6 with TRBJ2-1, with a weak D call TRBD2 (6 bases). The CDR3 is made up of 14 amino acids. CDR1 MNHNY and CDR2 SVGAGI come from the germline V gene (reference sequence). Trimming stripped 6 bases from V and 7 bases from J, with 16 bases between. The CDR3 DNA follows: TGTGCCAGCAGCCGCCGGGAGATAGGGAATGAGCAGTTCTTC. Translating it yields CASSRREIGNEQFF.

The chain recombines TRBV5-6 with TRBJ2-7; tentative D call: TRBD2 (6 bases). V lost 0 bases, J lost 2 bases, and 9 bases lay in between. Germline V CDR1 and CDR2: SGHDT, YYEEEE. This CDR3 region has 14 residues. This CDR3 is CASSLGGGTYEQYF. CDR3 bases: TGTGCCAGCAGCTTGGGCGGAGGGACCTACGAGCAGTACTTC.

This rearrangement joins TRBV7-9 to TRBJ1-6; D might be TRBD1 (6 bases). This CDR3 contains 17 residues. V was pared by 7 bases and J by 5 bases, with 21 bases between. The germline gives CDR1 SEHNR, CDR2 FQNEAQ (reference sequence). In DNA form, the CDR3 reads TGTGCCAGCACGATACTTGGGGGCGGCCGAGATAATTCACCCCTCCACTTT. It encodes CASTILGGGRDNSPLHF.

The rearrangement uses TRBV10-3 and TRBJ2-7; 12 positions agree with TRBD1. Germline V gene data show CDR1 as ENHRY and CDR2 as SYGVKD. Losses at the gene ends were 7 bases for V and 7 bases for J; bases not matched to a gene: 8. CDR3 length: 14 amino acids. The CDR3 sequence is CAINPGQGAREQYF. In nucleotides, the CDR3 is TGTGCCATCAACCCGGGACAGGGGGCTAGAGAGCAGTACTTC.

The V gene is TRBV11-3, the J gene TRBJ2-7, with 8 bases lining up with TRBD1. Looked up from germline, CDR1 is SGHNT and CDR2 is YENEEA. J lost 2 bases, V lost 5 bases, and 8 bases had no gene match. The CDR3 is 15 residues long. The CDR3 nucleotides are TGTGCCAGCAGCGTAGGACAGGGCCCTACCTACGAGCAGTACTTC. Protein sequence: CASSVGQGPTYEQYF.

The chain is built from TRBV6-2 or TRBV6-3 and TRBJ1-1; no clear D. Trimming removed 2 bases from V and 4 bases from J, with 8 bases in between. The CDR3 has 13 amino acids. The germline CDR1 and CDR2 sequences are MNHEY and SVGEGT. The CDR3 DNA reads TGTGCCAGCAGTTACGGATACAGCACTGAAGCTTTCTTT. Encoded protein: CASSYGYSTEAFF.